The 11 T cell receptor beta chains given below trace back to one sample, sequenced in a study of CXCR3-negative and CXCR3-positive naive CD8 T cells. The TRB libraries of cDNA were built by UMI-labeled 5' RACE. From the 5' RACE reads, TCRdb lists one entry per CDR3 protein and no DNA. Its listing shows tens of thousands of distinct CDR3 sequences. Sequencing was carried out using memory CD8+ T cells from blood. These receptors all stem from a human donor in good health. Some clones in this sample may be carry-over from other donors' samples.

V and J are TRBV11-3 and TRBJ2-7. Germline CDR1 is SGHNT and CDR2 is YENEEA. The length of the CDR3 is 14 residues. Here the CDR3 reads CASSFGLGPYEQYF.

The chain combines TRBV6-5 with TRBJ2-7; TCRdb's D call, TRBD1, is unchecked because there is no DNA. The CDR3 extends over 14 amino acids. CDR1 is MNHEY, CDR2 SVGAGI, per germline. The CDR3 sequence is CASTPGTVSYEQYF.

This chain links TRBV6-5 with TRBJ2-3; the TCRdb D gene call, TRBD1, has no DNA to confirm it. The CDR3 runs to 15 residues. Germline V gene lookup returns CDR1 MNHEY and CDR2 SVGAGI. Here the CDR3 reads CASSYRGTNTDTQYF.

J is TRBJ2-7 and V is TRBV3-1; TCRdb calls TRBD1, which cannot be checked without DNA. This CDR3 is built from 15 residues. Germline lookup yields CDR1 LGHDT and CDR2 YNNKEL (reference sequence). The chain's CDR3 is CASSPGPAGTYEQYF.

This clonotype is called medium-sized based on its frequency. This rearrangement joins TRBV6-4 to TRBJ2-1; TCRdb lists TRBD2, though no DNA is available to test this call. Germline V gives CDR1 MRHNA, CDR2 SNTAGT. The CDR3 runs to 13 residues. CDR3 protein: CASSDSLVSEQFF.

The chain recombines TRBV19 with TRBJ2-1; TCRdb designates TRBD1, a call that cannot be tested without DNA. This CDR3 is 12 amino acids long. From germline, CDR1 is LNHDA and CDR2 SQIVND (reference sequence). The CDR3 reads CASSIVGGEQFF.

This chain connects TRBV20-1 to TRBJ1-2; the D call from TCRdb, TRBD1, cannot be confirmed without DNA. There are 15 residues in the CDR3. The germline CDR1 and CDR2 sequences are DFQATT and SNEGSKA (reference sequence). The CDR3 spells CSAPEGLGSYYGYTF.

The CDR3 sequence is CASSQGPSSSYEQYF. The J gene is TRBJ2-7, the V gene TRBV7-9. CDR1 SEHNR and CDR2 FQNEAQ come from the germline V gene (reference sequence). The CDR3 has 15 residues. Together with reference TRBV7-9 and TRBJ2-7, the CDR3 gives the full variable domain: DTGVSQNPRHKITKRGQNVTFRCDPISEHNRLYWYRQTLGQGPEFLTYFQNEAQLEKSRLLSDRFSAERPKGSFSTLEIQRTEQGDSAMYLCASSQGPSSSYEQYFGPGTRLTVT.

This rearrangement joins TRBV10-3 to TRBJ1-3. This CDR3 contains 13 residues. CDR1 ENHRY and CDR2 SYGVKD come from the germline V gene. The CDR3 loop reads CATRTDGGDTIYF.

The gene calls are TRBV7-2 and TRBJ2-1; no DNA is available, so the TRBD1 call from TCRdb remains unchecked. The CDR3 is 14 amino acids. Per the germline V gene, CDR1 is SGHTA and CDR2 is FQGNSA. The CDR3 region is CASSSTGNGDEQFF.

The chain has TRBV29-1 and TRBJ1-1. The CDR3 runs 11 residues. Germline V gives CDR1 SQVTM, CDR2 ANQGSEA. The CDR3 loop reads CSVEPNTEAFF.